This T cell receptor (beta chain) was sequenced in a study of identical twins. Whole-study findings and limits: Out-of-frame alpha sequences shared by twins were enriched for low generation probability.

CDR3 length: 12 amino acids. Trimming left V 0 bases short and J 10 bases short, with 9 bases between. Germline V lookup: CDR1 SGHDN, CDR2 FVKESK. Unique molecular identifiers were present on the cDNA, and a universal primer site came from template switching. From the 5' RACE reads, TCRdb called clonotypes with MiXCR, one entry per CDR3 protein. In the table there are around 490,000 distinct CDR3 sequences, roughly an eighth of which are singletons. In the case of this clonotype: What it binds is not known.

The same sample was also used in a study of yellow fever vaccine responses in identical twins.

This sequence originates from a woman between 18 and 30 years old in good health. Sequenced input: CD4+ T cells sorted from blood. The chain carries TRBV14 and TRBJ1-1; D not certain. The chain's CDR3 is CASSQDRLVAFF. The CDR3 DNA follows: TGTGCCAGCAGCCAAGATCGGCTTGTAGCTTTCTTT.